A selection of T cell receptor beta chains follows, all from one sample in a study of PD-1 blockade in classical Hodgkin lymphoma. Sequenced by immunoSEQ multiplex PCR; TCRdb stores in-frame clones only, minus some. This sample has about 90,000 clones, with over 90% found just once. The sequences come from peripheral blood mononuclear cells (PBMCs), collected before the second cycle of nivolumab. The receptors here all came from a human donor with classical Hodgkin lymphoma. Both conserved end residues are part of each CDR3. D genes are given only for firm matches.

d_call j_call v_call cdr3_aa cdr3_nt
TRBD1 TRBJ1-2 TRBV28 CASSLDDRVHSSGYTF TGTGCCAGCAGTTTAGATGACAGGGTCCACTCCTCTGGCTACACCTTC
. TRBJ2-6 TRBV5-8 CASSLRGANVLTF TGTGCCAGCAGCTTGAGAGGGGCCAACGTCCTGACTTTC
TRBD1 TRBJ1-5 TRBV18 CASSPTGAINQPQHF TGTGCCAGCTCACCCACAGGGGCGATCAATCAGCCCCAGCATTTT
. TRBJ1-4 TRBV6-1 CASRLNRLFF TGTGCCAGCAGGTTAAATAGACTGTTTTTT
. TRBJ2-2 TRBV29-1 CSVDQGRSNTGELFF TGCAGCGTGGACCAGGGGCGATCGAACACCGGGGAGCTGTTTTTT
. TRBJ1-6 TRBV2 CASIRTDLNSPLHF TGTGCCAGCATTAGGACGGACCTTAATTCACCCCTCCACTTT
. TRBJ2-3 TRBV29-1 CSVKAGGPSTDTQYF TGCAGCGTTAAGGCTGGGGGGCCGAGCACAGATACGCAGTATTTT
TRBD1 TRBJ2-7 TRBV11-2 CASSTDRPGEQYF TGTGCCAGCAGCACGGACAGGCCGGGCGAGCAGTACTTC
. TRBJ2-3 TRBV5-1 CASSWQASTDTQYF TGCGCCAGCAGCTGGCAAGCTAGCACAGATACGCAGTATTTT
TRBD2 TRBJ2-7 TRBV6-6 CASSYGLAGREQYF TGTGCCAGCAGTTACGGGCTAGCGGGACGGGAGCAGTACTTC
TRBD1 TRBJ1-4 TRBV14 CASSLTGGVDEKLFF TGTGCCAGCAGCCTTACAGGGGGCGTGGATGAAAAACTGTTTTTT
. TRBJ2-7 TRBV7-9 CASSFQNTLLHF TGTGCCAGCAGCTTCCAGAACACACTACTCCACTTC
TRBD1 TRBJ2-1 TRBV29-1 CSATGQGTHNEQFF TGCAGCGCTACAGGACAGGGGACACACAATGAGCAGTTCTTC
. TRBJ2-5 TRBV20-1 CSASWETQYF TGCAGTGCTAGCTGGGAGACCCAGTACTTC
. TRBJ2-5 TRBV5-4 CASSLAGGPETQYF TGTGCCAGCAGCTTGGCTGGAGGGCCAGAGACCCAGTACTTC
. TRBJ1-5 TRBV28 CASSIQHANQPQHF TGTGCCAGCAGTATCCAGCACGCGAATCAGCCCCAGCATTTT
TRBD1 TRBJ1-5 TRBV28 CASSLLGQGGYSNQPQHF TGTGCCAGCAGTTTGCTAGGACAGGGAGGATATAGCAATCAGCCCCAGCATTTT
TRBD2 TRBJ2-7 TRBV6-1 CASSEARTSGIGTHEQYF TGTGCCAGCAGTGAAGCCAGGACTAGCGGGATCGGAACCCACGAGCAGTACTTC
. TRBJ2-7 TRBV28 CASSFTGSDEQYF TGTGCCAGCAGTTTCACGGGTTCCGACGAGCAGTACTTC